Below are 3 T cell receptor beta chains sequenced from a single sample in a study of shared clonotypes between healthy human individuals (dated by TCRdb to 2018 to 2020). Receptors were amplified or captured by the immunoSEQ multiplex PCR assay. TCRdb provides this immuneACCESS table in a form limited to in-frame rearrangements. Some clones are lacking; in checked studies, under half of them reflect an unresolved V gene, and why the rest are absent is not known. This sample gives almost 750,000 clones in total; 55% to 80% of them show up just once. The ten largest clones capture about 1.7% of the sample. Source material: memory CD4+ T cells sorted from blood. Per the publication, the cell subset or site label means: CD45RA-negative fraction. These receptors were collected from a woman aged 25-40 years in good health.

The gene calls are TRBV25-1 and TRBJ2-7, with D possibly being TRBD1 or TRBD2 (5 bases each). Looked up from germline, CDR1 is MGHDK and CDR2 is SYGVNS. V dropped 4 bases and J dropped 2 bases, with 18 bases sitting between them. CDR3 size: 16 residues. The CDR3 DNA reads as TGTGCCAGCAGTGCCACCCCCAGGGAGACTACCTACGAGCAGTACTTC. Its translation is CASSATPRETTYEQYF.

The chain joins TRBV5-4 to TRBJ1-4; D unresolved. Germline CDR1 SGHNT, CDR2 YYREEE (reference sequence). The CDR3 covers 14 residues. Between the trimmed V and J ends, which lost 3 bases and 0 bases, there was a span of 6 bases. CDR3 residues: CASSWGATNEKLFF. Written as DNA, the CDR3 is TGTGCCAGCAGCTGGGGAGCAACTAATGAAAAACTGTTTTTT.

Concerning this clone itself: A much bigger clone sits one base away, suggesting this may be a read error. The chain combines TRBV11-3 with TRBJ2-2; D may be TRBD2 (5 bases). Trimming stripped 2 bases from V and 4 bases from J, with 14 bases between. There are 16 residues in the CDR3. CDR1 SGHNT and CDR2 YENEEA come from the germline V gene. The CDR3 here is CASSLRGSTSTGELFF. As DNA, the CDR3 is TGTGCCAGCAGCTTAAGAGGGAGCACGAGCACCGGGGAGCTGTTTTTT.